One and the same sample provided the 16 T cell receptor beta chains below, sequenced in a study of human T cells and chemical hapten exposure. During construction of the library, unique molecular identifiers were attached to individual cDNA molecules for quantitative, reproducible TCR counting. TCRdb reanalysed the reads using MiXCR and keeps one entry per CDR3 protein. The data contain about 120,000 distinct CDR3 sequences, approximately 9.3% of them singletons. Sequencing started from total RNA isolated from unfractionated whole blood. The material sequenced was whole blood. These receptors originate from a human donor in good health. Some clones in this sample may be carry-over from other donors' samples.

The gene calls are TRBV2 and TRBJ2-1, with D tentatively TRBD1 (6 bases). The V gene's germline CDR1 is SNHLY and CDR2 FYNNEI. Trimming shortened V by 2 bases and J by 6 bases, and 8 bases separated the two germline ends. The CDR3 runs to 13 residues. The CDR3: CASSELGGNEQFF. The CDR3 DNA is TGTGCCAGCAGTGAATTAGGGGGCAATGAGCAGTTCTTC.

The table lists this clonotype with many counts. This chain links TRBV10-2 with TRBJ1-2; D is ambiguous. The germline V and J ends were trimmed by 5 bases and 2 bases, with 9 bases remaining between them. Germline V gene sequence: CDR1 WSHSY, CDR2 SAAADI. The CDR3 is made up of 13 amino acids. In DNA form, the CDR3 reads TGCGCCAGCAGTTCGGTTCTAAACTATGGCTACACCTTC. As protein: CASSSVLNYGYTF.

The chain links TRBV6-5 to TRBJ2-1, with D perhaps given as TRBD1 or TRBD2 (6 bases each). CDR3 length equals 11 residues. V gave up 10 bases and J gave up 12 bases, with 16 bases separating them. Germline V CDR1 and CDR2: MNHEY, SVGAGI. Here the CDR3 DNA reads TGTGCCACCACGTCGGGGGCGGGGCAGTTCTTC. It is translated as CATTSGAGQFF.

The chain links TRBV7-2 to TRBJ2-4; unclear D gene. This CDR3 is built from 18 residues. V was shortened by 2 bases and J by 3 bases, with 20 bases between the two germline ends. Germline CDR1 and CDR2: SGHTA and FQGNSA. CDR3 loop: CASSLLGADQDFKNIQYF. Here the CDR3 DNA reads TGTGCCAGCAGCTTACTAGGCGCAGACCAGGATTTCAAAAACATTCAGTACTTC.

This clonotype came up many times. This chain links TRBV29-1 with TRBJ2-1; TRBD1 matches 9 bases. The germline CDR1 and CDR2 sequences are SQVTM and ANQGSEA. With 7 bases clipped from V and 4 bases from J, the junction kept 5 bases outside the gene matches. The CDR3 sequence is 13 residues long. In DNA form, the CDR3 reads TGCAGCGGCGGGACAGGGAATTACAATGAGCAGTTCTTC. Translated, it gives CSGGTGNYNEQFF.

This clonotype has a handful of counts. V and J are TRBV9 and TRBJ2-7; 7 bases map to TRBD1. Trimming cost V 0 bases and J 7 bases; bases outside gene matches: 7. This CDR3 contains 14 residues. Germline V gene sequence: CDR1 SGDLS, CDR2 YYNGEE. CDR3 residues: CASSVAGSGGEQYF. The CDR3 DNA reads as TGTGCCAGCAGCGTAGCGGGATCAGGGGGTGAGCAGTACTTC.

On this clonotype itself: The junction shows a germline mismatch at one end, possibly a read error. The CDR3 region has the DNA TGTGCCAGCAGCGTAGGGACCTCATCCTGCGAGCAGTACTTC. Translation: CASSVGTSSCEQYF. The genes are TRBV9 and TRBJ2-7; D gene unclear. CDR1 is SGDLS and CDR2 is YYNGEE in the germline V gene. This CDR3 is built from 14 residues.

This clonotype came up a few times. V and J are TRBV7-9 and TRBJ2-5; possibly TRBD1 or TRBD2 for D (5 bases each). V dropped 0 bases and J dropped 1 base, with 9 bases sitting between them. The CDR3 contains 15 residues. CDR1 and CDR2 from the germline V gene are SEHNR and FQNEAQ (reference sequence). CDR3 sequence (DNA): TGTGCCAGCAGCTTAGCGTTTGGGACCCAAGAGACCCAGTACTTC. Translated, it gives CASSLAFGTQETQYF.

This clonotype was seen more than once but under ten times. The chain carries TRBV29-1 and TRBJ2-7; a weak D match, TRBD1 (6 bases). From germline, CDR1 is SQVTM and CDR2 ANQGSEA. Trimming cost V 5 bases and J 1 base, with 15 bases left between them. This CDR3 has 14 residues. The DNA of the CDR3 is TGCAGCGTTCATCCGGGACAAGGGTCCTACGAGCAGTACTTC. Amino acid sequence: CSVHPGQGSYEQYF.

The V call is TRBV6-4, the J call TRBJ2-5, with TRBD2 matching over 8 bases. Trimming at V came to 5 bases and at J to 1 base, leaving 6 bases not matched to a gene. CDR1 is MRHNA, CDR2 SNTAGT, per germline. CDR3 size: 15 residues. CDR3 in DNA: TGTGCCAGCAGTCGGGAGGGACATTTCCAAGAGACCCAGTACTTC. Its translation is CASSREGHFQETQYF.

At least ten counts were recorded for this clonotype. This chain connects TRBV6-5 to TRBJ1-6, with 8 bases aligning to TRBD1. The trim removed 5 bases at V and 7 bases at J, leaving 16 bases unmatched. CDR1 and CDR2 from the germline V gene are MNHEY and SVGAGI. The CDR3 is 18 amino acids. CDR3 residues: CASSLLNPTGAGNSPLHF. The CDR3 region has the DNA TGTGCCAGCAGTCTACTCAACCCGACAGGGGCTGGCAATTCACCCCTCCACTTT.

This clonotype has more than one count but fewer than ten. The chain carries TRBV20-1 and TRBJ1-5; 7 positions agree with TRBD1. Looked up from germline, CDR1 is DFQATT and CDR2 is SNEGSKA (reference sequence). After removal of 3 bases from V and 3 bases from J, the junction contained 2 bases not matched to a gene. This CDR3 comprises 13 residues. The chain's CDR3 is CSARGTANQPQHF. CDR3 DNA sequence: TGCAGTGCTAGGGGGACAGCCAATCAGCCCCAGCATTTT.

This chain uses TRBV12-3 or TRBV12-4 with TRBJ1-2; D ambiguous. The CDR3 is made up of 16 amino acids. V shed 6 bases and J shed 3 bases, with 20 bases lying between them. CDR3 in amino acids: CASSPPVRFADYGYTF. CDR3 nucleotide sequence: TGTGCCAGCAGCCCTCCCGTGCGGTTCGCCGACTATGGCTACACCTTC.

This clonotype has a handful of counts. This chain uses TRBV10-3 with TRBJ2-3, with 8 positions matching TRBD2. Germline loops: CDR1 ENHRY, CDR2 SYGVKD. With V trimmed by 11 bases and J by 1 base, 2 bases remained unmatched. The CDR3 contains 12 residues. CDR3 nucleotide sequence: TGTGCCCATAGCGGGGGCACAGATACGCAGTATTTT. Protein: CAHSGGTDTQYF.

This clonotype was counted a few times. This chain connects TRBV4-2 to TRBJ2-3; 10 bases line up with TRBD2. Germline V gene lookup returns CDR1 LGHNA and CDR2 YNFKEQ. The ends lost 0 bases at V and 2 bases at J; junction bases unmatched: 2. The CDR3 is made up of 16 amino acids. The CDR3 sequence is CASSQDLAGVTDTQYF. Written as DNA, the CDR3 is TGTGCCAGCAGCCAAGATCTAGCGGGAGTCACAGATACGCAGTATTTT.

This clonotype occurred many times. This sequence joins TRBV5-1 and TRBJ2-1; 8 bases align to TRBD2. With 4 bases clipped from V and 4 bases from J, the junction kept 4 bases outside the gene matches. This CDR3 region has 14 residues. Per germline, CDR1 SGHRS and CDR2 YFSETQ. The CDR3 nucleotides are TGCGCCAGCAGCCCGGGGGGGGCTTACAATGAGCAGTTCTTC. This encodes CASSPGGAYNEQFF. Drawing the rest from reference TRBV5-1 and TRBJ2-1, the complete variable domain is KAGVTQTPRYLIKTRGQQVTLSCSPISGHRSVSWYQQTPGQGLQFLFEYFSETQRNKGNFPGRFSGRQFSNSRSEMNVSTLELGDSALYLCASSPGGAYNEQFFGPGTRLTVL.